A selection of T cell receptor beta chains follows, all from one sample in a study of blood T cell repertoires in COVID-19. Assay: immunoSEQ multiplex PCR; the TCRdb copy retains only in-frame clones and omits some. There are about 250,000 clones in the sample; roughly 88% occur only once, and roughly 6.8% lies in the top ten. Specimen: peripheral blood. Source of these receptors: a woman in her twenties or thirties with COVID-19, enrolled during active disease. Each CDR3 is given with its conserved first and last residue. A D gene is named only where the DNA matches it firmly. Clone size, where shown, is once, few, many, or a class for clones that have expanded.

abundance: -
d_gene: TRBD2
j_gene: TRBJ2-1
v_gene: TRBV5-1
CDR3aa: CASSRTSGGAQNEQFF
CDR3nt: TGCGCCAGCAGCCGGACTAGCGGGGGGGCCCAGAATGAGCAGTTCTTC

abundance: -
d_gene: TRBD1
j_gene: TRBJ1-5
v_gene: TRBV27
CDR3aa: CASSPDPTGTEQPQHF
CDR3nt: TGTGCCAGCAGTCCCGACCCGACAGGGACGGAGCAGCCCCAGCATTTT

abundance: -
d_gene: TRBD1
j_gene: TRBJ1-2
v_gene: TRBV12-5
CDR3aa: CASGLVPALQGAPNYGYTF
CDR3nt: TGTGCTAGTGGTTTGGTACCGGCCCTCCAGGGGGCTCCGAACTATGGCTACACCTTC

abundance: -
d_gene: -
j_gene: TRBJ1-2
v_gene: TRBV21-1
CDR3aa: CASRKPQGNGYTF
CDR3nt: TGTGCCAGCAGGAAACCTCAGGGGAATGGCTACACCTTC

abundance: -
d_gene: TRBD1
j_gene: TRBJ2-7
v_gene: TRBV28
CDR3aa: CASRPGQYEQYF
CDR3nt: TGTGCCAGCAGGCCGGGACAGTACGAGCAGTACTTC

abundance: -
d_gene: -
j_gene: TRBJ2-1
v_gene: TRBV27
CDR3aa: CASSLSSGGNEQFF
CDR3nt: TGTGCCAGCAGTTTATCTAGCGGTGGCAATGAGCAGTTCTTC

abundance: -
d_gene: -
j_gene: TRBJ1-3
v_gene: TRBV2
CDR3aa: CASSVTGLAGNTIYF
CDR3nt: TGTGCCAGCAGTGTAACAGGGCTTGCTGGAAACACCATATATTTT

abundance: -
d_gene: -
j_gene: TRBJ2-7
v_gene: TRBV7-9
CDR3aa: CASSREFDSYYEQYF
CDR3nt: TGTGCCAGCAGCCGCGAGTTCGACAGTTACTACGAGCAGTACTTC

abundance: -
d_gene: -
j_gene: TRBJ2-1
v_gene: TRBV9
CDR3aa: CASSVERDEQFF
CDR3nt: TGTGCCAGCAGCGTAGAGAGGGATGAGCAGTTCTTC

abundance: -
d_gene: TRBD2
j_gene: TRBJ2-5
v_gene: TRBV7-9
CDR3aa: CASSLRLAGETQYF
CDR3nt: TGTGCCAGCAGCTTAAGACTAGCCGGCGAGACCCAGTACTTC

abundance: -
d_gene: -
j_gene: TRBJ1-2
v_gene: TRBV3-1/TRBV3-2
CDR3aa: CASSRRGYYGYTF
CDR3nt: TGTGCCAGCAGCCGCAGGGGTTACTATGGCTACACCTTC

abundance: few
d_gene: TRBD1
j_gene: TRBJ2-5
v_gene: TRBV7-9
CDR3aa: CASSPTGGGQETQYF
CDR3nt: TGTGCCAGCAGCCCGACAGGGGGTGGCCAGGAGACCCAGTACTTC

abundance: -
d_gene: TRBD1
j_gene: TRBJ2-5
v_gene: TRBV10-1
CDR3aa: CASSESGTGGETQYF
CDR3nt: TGCGCCAGCAGTGAGTCCGGGACAGGGGGTGAGACCCAGTACTTC

abundance: -
d_gene: -
j_gene: TRBJ2-5
v_gene: TRBV11-3
CDR3aa: CASSLSLGGRRETQYF
CDR3nt: TGTGCCAGCAGCTTATCGTTGGGGGGGCGCCGGGAGACCCAGTACTTC

abundance: -
d_gene: TRBD2
j_gene: TRBJ2-1
v_gene: TRBV4-2
CDR3aa: CASSQGLTLHEQFF
CDR3nt: TGTGCCAGCAGCCAGGGACTAACCTTGCATGAGCAGTTCTTC

abundance: -
d_gene: TRBD1
j_gene: TRBJ1-1
v_gene: TRBV7-9
CDR3aa: CASSSGTGEAFF
CDR3nt: TGTGCCAGCAGCTCCGGGACAGGTGAAGCTTTCTTT

abundance: -
d_gene: -
j_gene: TRBJ2-1
v_gene: TRBV7-9
CDR3aa: CASSFQGSSYNEQFF
CDR3nt: TGTGCCAGCAGCTTTCAGGGGAGCTCCTACAATGAGCAGTTCTTC

abundance: few
d_gene: -
j_gene: TRBJ2-1
v_gene: TRBV11-3
CDR3aa: CASSRLASNEQFF
CDR3nt: TGTGCCAGCAGCCGCCTAGCCTCCAATGAGCAGTTCTTC

abundance: -
d_gene: -
j_gene: TRBJ2-5
v_gene: TRBV7-2
CDR3aa: CASSLPTLGAETQYF
CDR3nt: TGTGCCAGCAGCTTACCGACCCTAGGGGCAGAGACCCAGTACTTC

abundance: -
d_gene: -
j_gene: TRBJ1-2
v_gene: TRBV5-4
CDR3aa: CASSLVAGDGYTF
CDR3nt: TGTGCCAGCAGCTTGGTGGCAGGGGATGGCTACACCTTC

abundance: -
d_gene: -
j_gene: TRBJ1-1
v_gene: TRBV2
CDR3aa: CASSGQEYTEAFF
CDR3nt: TGTGCCAGCAGTGGACAGGAATACACTGAAGCTTTCTTT

abundance: -
d_gene: TRBD1
j_gene: TRBJ2-6
v_gene: TRBV19
CDR3aa: CASSPTGGFSGANVLTF
CDR3nt: TGTGCCAGTAGCCCAACAGGGGGCTTCTCTGGGGCCAACGTCCTGACTTTC

abundance: -
d_gene: TRBD2
j_gene: TRBJ2-5
v_gene: TRBV6-2/TRBV6-3
CDR3aa: CASSYPTSGGSQETQYF
CDR3nt: TGTGCCAGCAGTTACCCGACTAGCGGGGGCTCCCAAGAGACCCAGTACTTC

abundance: -
d_gene: TRBD1
j_gene: TRBJ2-1
v_gene: TRBV29-1
CDR3aa: CSVDTPQGTSSYNEQFF
CDR3nt: TGCAGCGTCGATACCCCACAGGGGACCAGCTCCTACAATGAGCAGTTCTTC

abundance: -
d_gene: -
j_gene: TRBJ2-3
v_gene: TRBV18
CDR3aa: CASSPQTSTDTQYF
CDR3nt: TGTGCCAGCTCACCACAGACTAGCACAGATACGCAGTATTTT

abundance: -
d_gene: TRBD1
j_gene: TRBJ2-4
v_gene: TRBV5-5
CDR3aa: CASSPTGPAKNIQYF
CDR3nt: TGTGCCAGCAGCCCGACAGGGCCAGCCAAAAACATTCAGTACTTC

abundance: -
d_gene: TRBD1
j_gene: TRBJ2-5
v_gene: TRBV9
CDR3aa: CASSEGQGNRETQYF
CDR3nt: TGTGCCAGCAGCGAGGGACAGGGAAACAGAGAGACCCAGTACTTC

abundance: -
d_gene: -
j_gene: TRBJ1-3
v_gene: TRBV19
CDR3aa: CASTQVEAGFGNTIYF
CDR3nt: TGTGCCAGTACCCAAGTAGAGGCCGGGTTTGGAAACACCATATATTTT

abundance: -
d_gene: TRBD2
j_gene: TRBJ2-5
v_gene: TRBV7-2
CDR3aa: CASSPLAGAPKYF
CDR3nt: TGTGCCAGCAGCCCCCTAGCGGGGGCCCCCAAGTACTTC

abundance: -
d_gene: TRBD1
j_gene: TRBJ1-1
v_gene: TRBV24-1
CDR3aa: CATSRGGTSNTEAFF
CDR3nt: TGTGCCACCTCCAGAGGGGGCACTTCGAACACTGAAGCTTTCTTT

abundance: -
d_gene: TRBD2
j_gene: TRBJ2-1
v_gene: TRBV19
CDR3aa: CASTRLGTSGNNEQFF
CDR3nt: TGTGCCAGTACCCGCCTCGGGACTAGCGGGAACAATGAGCAGTTCTTC

abundance: -
d_gene: TRBD1
j_gene: TRBJ2-3
v_gene: TRBV4-1
CDR3aa: CASSQGPGQGTDTQYF
CDR3nt: TGCGCCAGCAGCCAGGGACCGGGACAGGGAACAGATACGCAGTATTTT

abundance: -
d_gene: -
j_gene: TRBJ2-3
v_gene: TRBV27
CDR3aa: CASSLAGTDTQYF
CDR3nt: TGTGCCAGCAGTTTAGCGGGAACAGATACGCAGTATTTT

abundance: -
d_gene: -
j_gene: TRBJ1-5
v_gene: TRBV19
CDR3aa: CASNEKNSNQPQHF
CDR3nt: TGTGCCAGCAACGAGAAGAATAGCAATCAGCCCCAGCATTTT

abundance: -
d_gene: TRBD2
j_gene: TRBJ2-2
v_gene: TRBV7-6
CDR3aa: CASSQNGGRNTGELFF
CDR3nt: TGTGCCAGCAGCCAAAACGGGGGGAGGAACACCGGGGAGCTGTTTTTT

abundance: once
d_gene: -
j_gene: TRBJ2-2
v_gene: TRBV2
CDR3aa: CASRLVDGELFF
CDR3nt: TGTGCCAGCAGGCTAGTTGACGGGGAGCTGTTTTTT

abundance: -
d_gene: TRBD1
j_gene: TRBJ1-1
v_gene: TRBV4-2
CDR3aa: CASSQDAARDSEAFF
CDR3nt: TGTGCCAGCAGCCAAGATGCGGCCCGGGACAGTGAAGCTTTCTTT

abundance: -
d_gene: -
j_gene: TRBJ2-1
v_gene: TRBV27
CDR3aa: CASSGVRPGDNEQFF
CDR3nt: TGTGCCAGCAGCGGGGTACGCCCCGGGGACAATGAGCAGTTCTTC

abundance: -
d_gene: TRBD2
j_gene: TRBJ2-5
v_gene: TRBV9
CDR3aa: CASSGYPSGGRETQYF
CDR3nt: TGTGCCAGCAGCGGGTACCCTAGCGGGGGGAGAGAGACCCAGTACTTC

abundance: -
d_gene: TRBD2
j_gene: TRBJ2-2
v_gene: TRBV9
CDR3aa: CASSETLRGSNTGELFF
CDR3nt: TGTGCCAGCAGTGAGACGCTGCGGGGGTCGAACACCGGGGAGCTGTTTTTT

abundance: -
d_gene: TRBD1
j_gene: TRBJ2-5
v_gene: TRBV2
CDR3aa: CASTRGKETQYF
CDR3nt: TGTGCCAGCACCAGGGGGAAAGAGACCCAGTACTTC

abundance: -
d_gene: TRBD1
j_gene: TRBJ1-2
v_gene: TRBV10-2
CDR3aa: CASSAGDRANYGYTF
CDR3nt: TGCGCCAGCAGTGCGGGGGACAGGGCTAACTATGGCTACACCTTC

abundance: many
d_gene: -
j_gene: TRBJ2-1
v_gene: TRBV21-1
CDR3aa: CASSDRHNEQFF
CDR3nt: TGTGCCAGCTCGGACAGGCACAATGAGCAGTTCTTC

abundance: -
d_gene: TRBD1
j_gene: TRBJ2-7
v_gene: TRBV6-5
CDR3aa: CASSPNRGDSNEQYF
CDR3nt: TGTGCCAGCAGTCCTAACAGGGGGGATAGCAACGAGCAGTACTTC

abundance: -
d_gene: TRBD1
j_gene: TRBJ1-2
v_gene: TRBV6-4
CDR3aa: CASRQGGLAMGYTF
CDR3nt: TGTGCCAGCAGACAGGGGGGCCTCGCTATGGGCTACACCTTC